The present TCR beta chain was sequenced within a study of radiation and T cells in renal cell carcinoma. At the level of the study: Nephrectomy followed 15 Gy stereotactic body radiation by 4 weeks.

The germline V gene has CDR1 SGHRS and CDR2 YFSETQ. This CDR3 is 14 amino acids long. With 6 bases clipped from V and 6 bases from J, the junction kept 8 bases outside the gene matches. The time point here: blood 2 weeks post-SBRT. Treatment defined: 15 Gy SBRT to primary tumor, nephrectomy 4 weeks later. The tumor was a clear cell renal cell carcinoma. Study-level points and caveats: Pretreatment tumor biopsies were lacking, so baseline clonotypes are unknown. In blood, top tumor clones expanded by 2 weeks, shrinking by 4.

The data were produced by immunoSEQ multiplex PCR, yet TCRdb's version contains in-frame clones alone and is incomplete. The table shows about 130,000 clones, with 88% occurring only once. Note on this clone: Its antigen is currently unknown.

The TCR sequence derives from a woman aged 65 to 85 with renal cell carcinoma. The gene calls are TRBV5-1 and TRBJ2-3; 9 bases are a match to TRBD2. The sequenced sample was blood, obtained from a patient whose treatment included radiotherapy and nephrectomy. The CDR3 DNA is TGCGCCAGCATCAGAGGCGGGGGGGCGGATACGCAGTATTTT. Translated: CASIRGGGADTQYF.